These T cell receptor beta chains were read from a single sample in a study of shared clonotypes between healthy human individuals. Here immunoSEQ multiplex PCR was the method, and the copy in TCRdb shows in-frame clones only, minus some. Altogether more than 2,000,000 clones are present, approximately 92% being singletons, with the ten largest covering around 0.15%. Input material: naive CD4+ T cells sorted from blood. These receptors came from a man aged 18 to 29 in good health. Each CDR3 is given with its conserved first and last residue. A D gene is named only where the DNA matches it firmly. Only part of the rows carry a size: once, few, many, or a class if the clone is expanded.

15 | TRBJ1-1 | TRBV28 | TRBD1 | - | CASRRGQFMNTEAFF | TGTGCCAGCAGGAGGGGACAGTTCATGAACACTGAAGCTTTCTTT
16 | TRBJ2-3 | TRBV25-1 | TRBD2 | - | CASTDSGRAGTDTQYF | TGTGCCAGCACGGATAGCGGGAGGGCCGGCACAGATACGCAGTATTTT
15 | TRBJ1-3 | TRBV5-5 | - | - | CASSYSQGSGNTIYF | TGTGCCAGCAGCTACTCCCAGGGATCTGGAAACACCATATATTTT
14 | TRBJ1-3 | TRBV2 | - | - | CASIEGLAGNTIYF | TGTGCCAGCATCGAGGGTTTGGCTGGAAACACCATATATTTT
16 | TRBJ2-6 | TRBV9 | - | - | CASSLGRSSGANVLTF | TGTGCCAGCAGTCTAGGGCGAAGCTCTGGGGCCAACGTCCTGACTTTC
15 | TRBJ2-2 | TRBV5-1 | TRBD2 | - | CASSLTSGNTGELFF | TGCGCCAGCAGCTTAACTAGCGGGAACACCGGGGAGCTGTTTTTT
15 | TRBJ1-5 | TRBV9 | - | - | CASSVDDAWDQPQHF | TGTGCCAGCAGCGTGGATGACGCGTGGGATCAGCCCCAGCATTTT
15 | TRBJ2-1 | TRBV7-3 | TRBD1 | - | CASSWGQGPYNEQFF | TGTGCCAGCAGCTGGGGACAGGGACCGTACAATGAGCAGTTCTTC
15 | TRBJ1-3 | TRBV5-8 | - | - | CASSRRENSGNTIYF | TGTGCCAGCAGCCGCCGGGAGAACTCTGGAAACACCATATATTTT
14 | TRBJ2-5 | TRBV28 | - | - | CASSAFNSRETQYF | TGTGCCAGCAGTGCTTTTAACAGTCGGGAGACCCAGTACTTC
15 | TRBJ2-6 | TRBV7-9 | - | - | CASSRQSSGANVLTF | TGTGCCAGCAGCCGCCAGAGCTCTGGGGCCAACGTCCTGACTTTC
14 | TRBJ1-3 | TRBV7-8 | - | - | CASSPRGPGNTIYF | TGTGCCAGCAGCCCCAGGGGTCCAGGAAACACCATATATTTT
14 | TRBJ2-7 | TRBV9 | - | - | CASSVDSSSYEQYF | TGTGCCAGCAGCGTAGATTCCAGCTCCTACGAGCAGTACTTC
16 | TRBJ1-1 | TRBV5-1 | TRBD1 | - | CASSLGGTGKDTEAFF | TGCGCCAGCAGCTTGGGCGGGACAGGGAAGGACACTGAAGCTTTCTTT
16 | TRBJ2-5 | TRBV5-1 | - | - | CASSSTGKGPQETQYF | TGCGCCAGCAGCTCTACCGGGAAGGGCCCGCAAGAGACCCAGTACTTC
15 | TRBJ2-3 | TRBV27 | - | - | CASSFGEPRKYTQYF | TGTGCCAGCAGTTTTGGAGAACCTCGAAAGTATACGCAGTATTTT
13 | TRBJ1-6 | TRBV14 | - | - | CASSQSQHSPLHF | TGTGCCAGCAGCCAAAGTCAACATTCACCCCTCCACTTT
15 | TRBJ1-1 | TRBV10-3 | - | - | CAISDGAPSPTEAFF | TGTGCCATCAGTGACGGGGCGCCCAGTCCCACTGAAGCTTTCTTT
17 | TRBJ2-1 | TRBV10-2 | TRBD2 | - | CASKVGPSGRSSNEQFF | TGCGCCAGCAAGGTGGGGCCTAGCGGGAGAAGTAGCAATGAGCAGTTCTTC
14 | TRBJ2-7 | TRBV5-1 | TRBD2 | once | CASSLEASGYEQYF | TGCGCCAGCAGCTTGGAGGCTAGCGGCTACGAGCAGTACTTC
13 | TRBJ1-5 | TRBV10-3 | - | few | CAISDGSNQPQHF | TGTGCCATCAGCGACGGTAGCAATCAGCCCCAGCATTTT
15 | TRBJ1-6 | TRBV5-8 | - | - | CASSSQGSYNSPLHF | TGTGCCAGCAGCTCGCAGGGCTCCTATAATTCACCCCTCCACTTT
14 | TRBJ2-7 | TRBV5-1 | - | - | CASSFSGQTNEQYF | TGCGCCAGCAGCTTCAGCGGACAGACCAACGAGCAGTACTTC
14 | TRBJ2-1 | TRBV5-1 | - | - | CASSLRDYNNEQFF | TGCGCCAGCAGCCTCCGAGACTACAACAATGAGCAGTTCTTC
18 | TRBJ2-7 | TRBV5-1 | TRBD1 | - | CASSLGSGTGSRGYEQYF | TGCGCCAGCAGCTTGGGCTCCGGGACAGGGAGTAGAGGCTACGAGCAGTACTTC
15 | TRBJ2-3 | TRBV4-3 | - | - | CASSQEKAGADTQYF | TGCGCCAGCAGCCAAGAAAAGGCAGGCGCAGATACGCAGTATTTT
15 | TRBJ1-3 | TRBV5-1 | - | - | CASSLEGGSGNTIYF | TGCGCCAGCAGCTTGGAAGGGGGCTCTGGAAACACCATATATTTT
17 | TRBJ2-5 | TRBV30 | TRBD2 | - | CAWSLARTSGSFETQYF | TGTGCCTGGAGTCTAGCCCGGACTAGCGGGAGTTTTGAGACCCAGTACTTC
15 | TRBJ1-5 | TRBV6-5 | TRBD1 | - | CASSYRQGSNQPQHF | TGTGCCAGCAGTTACAGACAGGGCAGTAATCAGCCCCAGCATTTT
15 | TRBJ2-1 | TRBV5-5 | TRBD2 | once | CASSLLAGAYNEQFF | TGTGCCAGCAGCTTACTAGCGGGAGCCTACAATGAGCAGTTCTTC
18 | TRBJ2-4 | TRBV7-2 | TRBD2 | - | CASSAGTSGMLAKNIQYF | TGTGCCAGCAGCGCGGGGACTAGCGGGATGCTAGCCAAAAACATTCAGTACTTC
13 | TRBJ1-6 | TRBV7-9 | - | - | CASGGGGNSPLHF | TGTGCCAGCGGAGGGGGGGGGAATTCACCCCTCCACTTT
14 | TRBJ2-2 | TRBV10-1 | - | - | CASSDPLRAGELFF | -
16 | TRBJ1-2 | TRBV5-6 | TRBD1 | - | CASSLVPGQSNYGYTF | TGTGCCAGCAGCTTGGTTCCGGGACAGTCTAACTATGGCTACACCTTC
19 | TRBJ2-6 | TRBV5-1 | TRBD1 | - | CASSLGTGKVLSGANVLTF | TGCGCCAGCAGCTTGGGGACAGGGAAAGTTTTGTCTGGGGCCAACGTCCTGACTTTC
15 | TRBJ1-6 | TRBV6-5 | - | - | CASSYSGAGNSPLHF | TGTGCCAGCAGTTACTCGGGGGCAGGGAATTCACCCCTCCACTTT
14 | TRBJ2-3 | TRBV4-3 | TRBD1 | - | CASSLTGSTDTQYF | TGCGCCAGCAGCCTGACAGGGAGCACAGATACGCAGTATTTT
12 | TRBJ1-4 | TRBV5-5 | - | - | CASSLGPEKLFF | TGTGCCAGCAGCTTGGGCCCTGAAAAACTGTTTTTT
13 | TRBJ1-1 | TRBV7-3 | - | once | CASSSRGENEAFF | TGTGCCAGCAGCTCCCGTGGCGAGAATGAAGCTTTCTTT
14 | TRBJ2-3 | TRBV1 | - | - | CTSSQRRERDTQYF | TGCACCAGCAGCCAGAGGCGGGAGCGAGATACGCAGTATTTT
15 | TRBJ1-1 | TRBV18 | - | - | CASSPPGRLNTEAFF | TGTGCCAGCTCACCACCCGGACGCTTGAACACTGAAGCTTTCTTT
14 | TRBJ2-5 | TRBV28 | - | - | CASSSPGRVETQYF | TGTGCCAGCAGTTCCCCCGGCAGGGTAGAGACCCAGTACTTC
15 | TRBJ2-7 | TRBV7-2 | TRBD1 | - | CASSLGGTGRYEQYF | TGTGCCAGCAGCTTAGGTGGGACAGGGCGGTACGAGCAGTACTTC
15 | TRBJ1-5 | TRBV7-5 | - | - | CARSLIGGENQPQHF | TGTGCCAGAAGCTTAATAGGAGGGGAGAATCAGCCCCAGCATTTT
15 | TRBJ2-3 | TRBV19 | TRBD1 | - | CASSRTGIFTDTQYF | TGTGCCAGTAGCCGGACAGGTATCTTCACAGATACGCAGTATTTT
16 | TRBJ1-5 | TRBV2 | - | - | CASSDPAGAVGQPQHF | TGTGCCAGCAGTGATCCAGCGGGGGCCGTTGGTCAGCCCCAGCATTTT
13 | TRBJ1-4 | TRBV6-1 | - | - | CASSRGPNEKLFF | TGTGCCAGCAGTCGGGGGCCTAATGAAAAACTGTTTTTT
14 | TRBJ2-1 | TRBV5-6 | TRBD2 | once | CASSSGLAGSEQFF | TGTGCCAGCAGCTCGGGACTAGCGGGGTCTGAGCAGTTCTTC
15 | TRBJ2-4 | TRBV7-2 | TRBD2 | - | CASSSLAGGGNIQYF | TGTGCCAGCAGCTCTCTAGCGGGAGGGGGAAACATTCAGTACTTC
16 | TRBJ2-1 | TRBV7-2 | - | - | CASRQGGSKGNNEQFF | TGTGCCAGCAGACAGGGGGGGTCAAAGGGCAACAATGAGCAGTTCTTC
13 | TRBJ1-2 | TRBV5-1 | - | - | CASGSEANYGYTF | TGCGCCAGCGGCTCGGAAGCAAACTATGGCTACACCTTC
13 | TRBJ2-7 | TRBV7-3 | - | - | CASSPEQGRKQYF | TGTGCCAGCAGTCCTGAACAGGGTCGAAAGCAGTACTTC
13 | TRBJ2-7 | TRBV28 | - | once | CASEDTTPYEQYF | TGTGCCAGCGAGGACACCACCCCCTACGAGCAGTACTTC
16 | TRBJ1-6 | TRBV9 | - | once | CASSEGPGQKNSPLHF | TGTGCCAGCAGCGAAGGGCCCGGGCAAAAGAATTCACCCCTCCACTTT
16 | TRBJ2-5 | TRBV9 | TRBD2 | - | CASSSTGLAGQETQYF | TGTGCCAGCAGCTCCACGGGACTAGCGGGGCAAGAGACCCAGTACTTC
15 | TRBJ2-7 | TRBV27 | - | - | CASSLRQESSYEQYF | TGTGCCAGCAGTTTAAGACAGGAGAGCTCCTACGAGCAGTACTTC
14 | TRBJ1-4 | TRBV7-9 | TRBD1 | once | CASSPDREWEKLFF | TGTGCCAGCAGCCCCGACAGGGAGTGGGAAAAACTGTTTTTT
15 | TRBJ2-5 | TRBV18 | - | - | CASSRWAGLQETQYF | TGTGCCAGCTCACGATGGGCAGGGCTTCAAGAGACCCAGTACTTC
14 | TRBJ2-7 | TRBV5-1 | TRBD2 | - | CASSSGGTVYEQYF | TGCGCCAGCAGCTCGGGGGGGACGGTGTACGAGCAGTACTTC
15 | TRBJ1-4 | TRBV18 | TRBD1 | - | CASSRTGTGGEKLFF | TGTGCCAGCTCAAGAACCGGGACAGGGGGTGAAAAACTGTTTTTT